The clone carrying this T cell receptor beta chain was picked up a small number of times. Antigen: not known. The trim removed 6 bases at V and 0 bases at J, leaving 7 bases unmatched. This CDR3 has 18 amino acids. Germline V gene lookup returns CDR1 SNHLY and CDR2 FYNNEI. This entry belongs to a study of early T cells in non-severe SARS-CoV-2 infection. Whole-study results and caveats: VDJdb-based annotation leaned toward anti-spike CD8 responses and missed private and CD4 specificities.

Unique molecular identifier tags were affixed to discrete cDNA molecules. TCRdb called the 5' RACE reads again in MiXCR, with one record for every CDR3 protein. The table shows around 110,000 distinct CDR3 sequences, with 11% occurring only once. The sequenced material came from whole blood. The chain carries TRBV2 and TRBJ2-4; TRBD2 agrees at 14 bases. The receptor was derived from an adult who was a healthcare worker with PCR-confirmed SARS-CoV-2 infection or an uninfected control (not recorded which). The CDR3, as DNA: TGTGCCAGCAGGGGACTAGCGGGAGACCGGCTAGCCAAAAACATTCAGTACTTC. Residues: CASRGLAGDRLAKNIQYF. The full variable domain, in which reference TRBV2 and TRBJ2-4 provide the parts outside the CDR3, is EPEVTQTPSHQVTQMGQEVILRCVPISNHLYFYWYRQILGQKVEFLVSFYNNEISEKSEIFDDQFSVERPDGSNFTLKIRSTKLEDSAMYFCASRGLAGDRLAKNIQYFGAGTRLSVL.